Only a few counts were recorded for the clone carrying this TCR beta chain. Its target is not known. This sample is drawn from a study of T-cell reconstitution after alpha-beta-depleted transplantation in children. The CDR3 has 14 amino acids. Losses at the gene ends were 3 bases for V and 6 bases for J; bases not matched to a gene: 4. CDR1 is SGHRS and CDR2 is YFSETQ in the germline V gene. Notes on the study in general: TCRbeta diversity was high at day 60 in some patients (a result of surviving recipient T cells and thymic progenitors). The study reportedly traced alpha-beta T cells about two months after transplant to several hundred expanded graft clones. Counts and diversity of T cells one year after transplant came mostly from newly produced T cells.

Unique molecular identifiers featured in how the TCRbeta library was prepared. TCRdb itself ran the PCR reads through MiXCR, one entry per CDR3 protein. The sample shows some 200,000 distinct CDR3 sequences, about 8.4% of them seen only once. The sample consisted of PBMCs, mostly from graft donor cells, taken 360 days after TCRalphabeta/CD19-depleted stem cell transplant. The V gene is TRBV5-1, the J gene TRBJ2-7, with TRBD2 matching 12 bases. This clonotype was obtained from a male patient aged 2-9 years who had a stem cell transplant for acute myeloid leukemia, so the T cells may come from the graft donor. The CDR3 DNA reads TGCGCCAGCAGCTGGACTAGCGGGATCGCCGAGCAGTACTTC. Translation gives CASSWTSGIAEQYF. Together with reference TRBV5-1 and TRBJ2-7, the CDR3 gives the full variable domain: KAGVTQTPRYLIKTRGQQVTLSCSPISGHRSVSWYQQTPGQGLQFLFEYFSETQRNKGNFPGRFSGRQFSNSRSEMNVSTLELGDSALYLCASSWTSGIAEQYFGPGTRLTVT.